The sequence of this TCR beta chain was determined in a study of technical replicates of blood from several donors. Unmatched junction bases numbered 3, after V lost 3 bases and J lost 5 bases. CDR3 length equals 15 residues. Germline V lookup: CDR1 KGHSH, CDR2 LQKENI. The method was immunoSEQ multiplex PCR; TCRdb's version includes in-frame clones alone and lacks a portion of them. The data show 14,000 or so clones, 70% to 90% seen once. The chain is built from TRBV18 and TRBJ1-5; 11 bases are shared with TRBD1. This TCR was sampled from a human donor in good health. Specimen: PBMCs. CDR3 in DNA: TGTGCCAGCTCACCCGGGACAGGGGGAGATCAGCCCCAGCATTTT. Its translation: CASSPGTGGDQPQHF.